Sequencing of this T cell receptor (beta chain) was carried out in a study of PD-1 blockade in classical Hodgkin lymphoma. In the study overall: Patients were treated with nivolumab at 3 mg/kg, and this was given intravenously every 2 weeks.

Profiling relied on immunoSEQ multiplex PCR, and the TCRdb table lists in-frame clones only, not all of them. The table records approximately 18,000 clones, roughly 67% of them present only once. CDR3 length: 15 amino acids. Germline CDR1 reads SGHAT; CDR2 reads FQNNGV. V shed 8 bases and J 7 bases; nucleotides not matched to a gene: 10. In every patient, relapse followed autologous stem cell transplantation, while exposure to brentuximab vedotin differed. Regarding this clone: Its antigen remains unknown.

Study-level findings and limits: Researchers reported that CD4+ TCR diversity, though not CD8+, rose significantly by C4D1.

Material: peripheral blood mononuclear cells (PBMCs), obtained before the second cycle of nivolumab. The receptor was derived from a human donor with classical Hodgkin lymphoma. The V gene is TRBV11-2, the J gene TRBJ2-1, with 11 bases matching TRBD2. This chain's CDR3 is CASGLAGPWGNEQFF. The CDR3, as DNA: TGTGCCAGCGGACTAGCGGGCCCCTGGGGGAATGAGCAGTTCTTC.